This TCR beta chain derives from a study of vaccination and CD4 T cells after COVID-19. Study overall: With 8 or 9 mild cases and one severe, convalescent patients were SARS-CoV-2 positive by nasal swab PCR. Post-COVID draws came a median approximately 94 days after diagnosis (range 35 to 161).

This clonotype was observed a few times. No antigen is known for it. Regarding treatment: roughly 10-day PBMC culture with coronavirus spike peptide pools or control peptides (ViraFEST assay). Once peptide pools had expanded antigen-specific T cells, ViraFEST sequenced TCRs. Roughly 1.9 million PBMCs went into each well for culture with 8.5 to 10 IU/ml IL-2 and around 10 ug/ml peptide pools. The CDR3 covers 18 residues. The ends lost 4 bases at V and 5 bases at J; junction bases unmatched: 15. Germline V CDR1 and CDR2: SGHVS, FQNEAQ. CD4+ T cells that had been cultured provided DNA sequenced with the Oncomine TCR Beta short-read assay. TCRdb redid the calling of the PCR reads with MiXCR, one entry per CDR3 protein. The sample records about 15,000 distinct CDR3 sequences, around 50% being singletons.

The V call is TRBV7-8, the J call TRBJ2-5, with TRBD2 matching over 11 bases. This clonotype was sampled from a human donor who had recovered from COVID-19. The source material was CD4+ T cells from blood, cultured in vitro, sampled before SARS-CoV-2 vaccination. In nucleotides, the CDR3 is TGTGCCAGCAGCTCCCTGGCTCTAGCGGGAGGAGGAGTGGAGACCCAGTACTTC. This encodes CASSSLALAGGGVETQYF. Supplemented by reference TRBV7-8 and TRBJ2-5, the full variable domain reads GAGVSQSPRYKVAKRGQDVALRCDPISGHVSLFWYQQALGQGPEFLTYFQNEAQLDKSGLPSDRFFAERPEGSVSTLKIQRTQQEDSAVYLCASSSLALAGGGVETQYFGPGTRLLVL.